Below, 3 T cell receptor beta chains from the same sample are listed, as sequenced in a study of cytomegalovirus exposure and HLA in healthy donors. 60 Vbeta and 13 Jbeta primers were used in PCR. Profiling relied on immunoSEQ multiplex PCR, and the TCRdb table lists in-frame clones only, not all of them. The sample has some 220,000 clones, 75% to 85% seen once. The sample taken for sequencing was PBMCs. The receptors originated from a woman aged 60-75 years in good health and CMV-seropositive.

The chain uses TRBV6-1 and TRBJ2-7; a possible D gene is TRBD1 (6 bases). The V and J ends lost 5 bases and 2 bases respectively, with 16 bases between them. The length of the CDR3 is 15 residues. Germline V gives CDR1 MNHNS, CDR2 SASEGT. The CDR3 bases are TGTGCCAGCAGTATCCTTGGGGGACACCCCTACGAGCAGTACTTC. Residues: CASSILGGHPYEQYF.

The chain is built from TRBV30 and TRBJ2-2; D unclear. The CDR3 spans 13 residues. Per germline, CDR1 GTSNPN and CDR2 SVGIG (reference sequence). V was trimmed by 0 bases and J by 5 bases, leaving 7 bases between them. As DNA, the CDR3 is TGTGCCTGGAGTGTATACAGTACCGGGGAGCTGTTTTTT. This codes for CAWSVYSTGELFF.

This chain connects TRBV6-6 to TRBJ1-5; D is unclear. The CDR3 length is 13 residues. Germline V gene sequence: CDR1 MNHNY, CDR2 SVGAGI (reference sequence). Trimming stripped 7 bases from V and 11 bases from J, with 18 bases between. The CDR3 coding sequence is TGTGCCAGCACCTCGGCCCCGAGGCGTGCCCAGCATTTT. Translation: CASTSAPRRAQHF.